This T cell receptor (beta chain) was captured by sequencing in a study of neurological immune-mediated disorders. The CDR3 is 14 amino acids. Trimming cost V 3 bases and J 1 base, with 9 bases left between them. Germline loops: CDR1 KGHSH, CDR2 LQKENI. 2 million PBMCs stored at -80 C were the source of the unsorted libraries. Synthesis of cDNA used 5'RACE (with 10-nucleotide random UMIs). The yield of each sequencing run was over 170 million TCR-beta sequences from 15-18 subjects. A single record per CDR3 protein comes from TCRdb applying MiXCR to the 5' RACE reads. This table holds tens of thousands of distinct CDR3 sequences, 3.5% to 4% found once.

The chain employs TRBV18 and TRBJ1-1; possible D gene TRBD1, 5 bases. The source is a man aged 25 to 40 with multiple sclerosis. Sequenced sample: PBMCs. CDR3 amino acids: CASSPAGTNTEAFF. The CDR3 nucleotides are TGTGCCAGCTCACCGGCAGGGACGAACACTGAAGCTTTCTTT. Together with reference TRBV18 and TRBJ1-1, the CDR3 gives the full variable domain: NAGVMQNPRHLVRRRGQEARLRCSPMKGHSHVYWYRQLPEEGLKFMVYLQKENIIDESGMPKERFSAEFPKEGPSILRIQQVVRGDSAAYFCASSPAGTNTEAFFGQGTRLTVV.